One T cell receptor beta chain is described in this entry. Its matching antigen is unknown. In germline, CDR1 is SGDLS, CDR2 YYNGEE. This CDR3 has 15 amino acids. Deletions cut 7 bases from V and 1 base from J, with 15 bases between. All of the isolated RNA was reverse transcribed, so expressed TCRB transcripts were sequenced. TCRdb keeps only in-frame clones here, not all; method: immunoSEQ multiplex PCR. This table holds 680,000 or so clones, about an eighth found once. This specimen comes from a study of beta chain features in type 1 diabetes. Study-wide findings and caveats: The study found moderately but significantly shorter TCRB CDR3s in all four CD4+ subsets of Type 1 diabetes patients.

The chain recombines TRBV9 with TRBJ1-5; D gene unclear. This clonotype was sampled from a man aged 18 to 29 with type 1 diabetes. The sequencing sample was made of naive CD4+ T cells from blood. The CDR3 bases are TGTGCCAGCTCGGAGGGCTTTATCAGCAATCAGCCCCAGCATTTT. Translating it yields CASSEGFISNQPQHF. The full variable domain, completed using reference TRBV9 and TRBJ1-5, is DSGVTQTPKHLITATGQRVTLRCSPRSGDLSVYWYQQSLDQGLQFLIQYYNGEERAKGNILERFSAQQFPDLHSELNLSSLELGDSALYFCASSEGFISNQPQHFGDGTRLSIL.